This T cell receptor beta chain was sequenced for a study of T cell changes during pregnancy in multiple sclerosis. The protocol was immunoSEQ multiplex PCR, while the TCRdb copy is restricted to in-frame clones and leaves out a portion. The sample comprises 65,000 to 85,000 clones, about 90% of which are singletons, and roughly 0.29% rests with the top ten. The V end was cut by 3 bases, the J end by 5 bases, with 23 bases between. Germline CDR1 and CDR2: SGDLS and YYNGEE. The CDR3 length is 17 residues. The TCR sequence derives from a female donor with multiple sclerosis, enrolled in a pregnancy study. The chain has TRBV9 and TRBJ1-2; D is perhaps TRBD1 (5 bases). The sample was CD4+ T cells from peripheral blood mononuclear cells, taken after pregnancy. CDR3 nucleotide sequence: TGTGCCAGCAGCGCCCCGGGACTCCAGGGAATTGGGTATGGCTACACCTTC. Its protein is CASSAPGLQGIGYGYTF.